This T cell receptor (beta chain) was observed in a study of T cell responses to AZD1222 COVID-19 vaccine. About the study: Investigators merged groups given second doses at roughly 4 or roughly 12 weeks.

A remark on this clone: No antigen is known for it.

Overall study findings and caveats: Unmutated variant regions reportedly attract nearly half of all spike-specific TCRs. Clonal diversity was possibly underestimated, and white British individuals and females predominated among donors.

The CDR3 is made up of 17 amino acids. The ends lost 0 bases at V and 7 bases at J; junction bases unmatched: 8. The germline CDR1 and CDR2 sequences are MNHEY and SVGEGT. This table comes from immunoSEQ multiplex PCR, and its TCRdb copy is limited to in-frame clones, with some not included. This sample has around 130,000 clones; over 85% occur once, and the top ten carry 3.1%. This TCR came from an adult in good health. Sequenced here: peripheral blood, sampled on day 0 of AZD1222 vaccination. The chain uses TRBV6-2 or TRBV6-3 and TRBJ2-1, with 11 positions matching TRBD2. The CDR3: CASSYSSGRAMGNEQFF. The CDR3, as DNA: TGTGCCAGCAGTTACTCTAGCGGGAGGGCCATGGGAAATGAGCAGTTCTTC.